These 7 T cell receptor beta chains share one sample of origin, sequenced in a study of tumor and adjacent non-tumor tissue in lung cancer. No cell sorting was done before RNA was extracted from the tissue. This non-tumor lung sample came from over 3 cm beyond the tumor edge. A modified ARM-PCR protocol with three rounds of nested PCR amplified TCRbeta. TCRdb reanalysed the multiplex PCR reads using MiXCR and keeps one entry per CDR3 protein. This table has 60,000 to 65,000 distinct CDR3 sequences, about 55% appearing once. Sequenced sample: distant non-tumor lung tissue. These TCRs come from a man in his 70s with non-small cell lung cancer.

In its sample, this clonotype was seen many times. Germline and junction disagree at one end, which may indicate a read error. V usage is TRBV11-2 and J usage is TRBJ1-2; D unclear. Per the germline V gene, CDR1 is SGHAT and CDR2 is FQNNGV. This CDR3 comprises 13 residues. The CDR3 reads CASSRYVDQRPYF. Here the CDR3 DNA reads TGTGCCAGCAGCCGATACGTGGACCAGCGCCCTTACTTC.

A note on this clonotype: The junction departs from the called germline gene at one end, perhaps through a read error. The CDR3 sequence: CSSRISGILYEQYF. CDR3 nucleotide sequence: TGTTCCAGTAGAATTTCAGGGATACTATACGAGCAGTACTTC. This sequence joins TRBV28 and TRBJ2-7; possible D gene TRBD1, 5 bases. This CDR3 is 14 amino acids long. Germline V CDR1 and CDR2: MDHEN, SYDVKM.

On this clonotype itself: The CDR3 does not end in the conserved phenylalanine or tryptophan, so this is likely a read error. The V gene is TRBV28, the J gene TRBJ2-5; D remains ambiguous. CDR3 length: 15 residues. CDR1 MDHEN and CDR2 SYDVKM come from the germline V gene. V was pared by 7 bases and J by 2 bases, with 17 bases between. Here the CDR3 reads CASNPDTLKQETQYS. For the CDR3, the DNA is TGTGCCAGCAACCCCGACACGTTGAAACAAGAGACCCAGTACTCC.

V gene TRBV5-1 combines with J gene TRBJ1-1; D remains unclear. Germline V gene lookup returns CDR1 SGHRS and CDR2 YFSETQ. The CDR3 is 14 amino acids. V was shortened by 4 bases and J by 6 bases, with 16 bases between the two germline ends. The CDR3 loop reads CASSIQAMTPEAFF. CDR3 nucleotides: TGCGCCAGCAGCATCCAGGCGATGACTCCTGAAGCTTTCTTT.

About this clonotype: The conserved phenylalanine or tryptophan normally closing the CDR3 is absent here, so this likely arose from a read error. The V gene is TRBV11-2, the J gene TRBJ2-7; D remains ambiguous. This CDR3 is built from 11 residues. V lost 4 bases, J lost 10 bases, and 11 bases lay in between. Germline values: CDR1 SGHAT, CDR2 FQNNGV. The CDR3 DNA sequence: TGTGCCAGCAGCTCCCGAGATGAACAGTACATC. The encoded protein is CASSSRDEQYI.

Details on this clonotype: This sequence may be a read error, since a much larger clone differs from it by one base. The chain has TRBV14 and TRBJ1-4; TRBD1 is a possible D gene (5 bases). This CDR3 has 17 residues. Germline CDR1 and CDR2: SGHDN and FVKESK. CDR3 DNA: TGTGCCAGCAGCCCCGGGACGGGAGTCTTGGTTAATAAAAAACTGTTTTTT. Translated, it gives CASSPGTGVLVNKKLFF.

This clonotype was observed a handful of times. The chain carries TRBV20-1 and TRBJ1-1; a weak D match, TRBD1 (6 bases). The CDR3 has 13 residues. The germline V gene has CDR1 DFQATT and CDR2 SNEGSKA (reference sequence). This CDR3 reads CRNLKGGETEAFF. The CDR3 DNA reads TGCAGGAACCTGAAGGGGGGAGAAACTGAAGCTTTCTTT.